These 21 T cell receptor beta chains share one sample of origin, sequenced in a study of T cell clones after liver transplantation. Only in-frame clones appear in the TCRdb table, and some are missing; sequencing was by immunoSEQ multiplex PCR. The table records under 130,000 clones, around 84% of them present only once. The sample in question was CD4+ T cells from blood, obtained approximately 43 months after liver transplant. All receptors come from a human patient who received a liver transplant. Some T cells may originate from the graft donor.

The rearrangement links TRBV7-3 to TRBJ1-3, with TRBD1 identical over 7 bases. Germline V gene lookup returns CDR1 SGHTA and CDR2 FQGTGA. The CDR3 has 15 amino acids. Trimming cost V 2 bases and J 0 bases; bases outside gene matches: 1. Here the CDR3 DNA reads TGTGCCAGCAGCTTAGGGACAGACTCTGGAAACACCATATATTTT. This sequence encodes CASSLGTDSGNTIYF.

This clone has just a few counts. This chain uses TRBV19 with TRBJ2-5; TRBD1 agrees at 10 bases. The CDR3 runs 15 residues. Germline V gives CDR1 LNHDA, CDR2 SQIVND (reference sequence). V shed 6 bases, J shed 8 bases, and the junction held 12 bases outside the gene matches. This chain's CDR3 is CASRPGTGAGITQYF. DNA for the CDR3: TGTGCCAGTAGGCCCGGGACAGGGGCTGGTATCACCCAGTACTTC.

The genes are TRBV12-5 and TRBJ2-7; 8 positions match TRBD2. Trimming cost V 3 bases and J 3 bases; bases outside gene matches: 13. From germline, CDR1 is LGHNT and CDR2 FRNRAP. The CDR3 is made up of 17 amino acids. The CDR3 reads CASGLRLAGPSRYEQYF. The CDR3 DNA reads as TGTGCTAGTGGTTTAAGGCTAGCGGGTCCCTCCCGCTACGAGCAGTACTTC.

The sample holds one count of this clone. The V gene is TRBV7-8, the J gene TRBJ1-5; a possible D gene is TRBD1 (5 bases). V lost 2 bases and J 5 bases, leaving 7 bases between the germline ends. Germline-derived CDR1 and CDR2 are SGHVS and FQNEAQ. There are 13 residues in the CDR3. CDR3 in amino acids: CASSLQGHQPQHF. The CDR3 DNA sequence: TGTGCCAGCAGCTTACAGGGACATCAGCCCCAGCATTTT.

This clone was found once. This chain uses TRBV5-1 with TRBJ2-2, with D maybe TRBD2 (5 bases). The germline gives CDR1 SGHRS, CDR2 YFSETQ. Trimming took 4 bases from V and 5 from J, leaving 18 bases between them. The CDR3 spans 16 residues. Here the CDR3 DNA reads TGCGCCAGCAGCCGCACCCAAGGAGGTAGGACCGGGGAGCTGTTTTTT. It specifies CASSRTQGGRTGELFF.

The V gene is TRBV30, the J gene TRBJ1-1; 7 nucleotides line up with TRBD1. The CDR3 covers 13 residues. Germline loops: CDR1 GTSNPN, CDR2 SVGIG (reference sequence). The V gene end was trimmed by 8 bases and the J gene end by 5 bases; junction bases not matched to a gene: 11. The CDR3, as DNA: TGTGCCGGCTTGCAGACAGGGTGGACTGAAGCTTTCTTT. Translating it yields CAGLQTGWTEAFF.

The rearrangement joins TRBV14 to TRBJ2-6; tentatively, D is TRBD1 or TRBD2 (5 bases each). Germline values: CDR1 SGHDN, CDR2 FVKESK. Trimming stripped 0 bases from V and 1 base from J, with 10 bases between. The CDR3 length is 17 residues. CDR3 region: CASSQEGPLSGANVLTF. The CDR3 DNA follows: TGTGCCAGCAGCCAAGAGGGACCGCTATCTGGGGCCAACGTCCTGACTTTC.

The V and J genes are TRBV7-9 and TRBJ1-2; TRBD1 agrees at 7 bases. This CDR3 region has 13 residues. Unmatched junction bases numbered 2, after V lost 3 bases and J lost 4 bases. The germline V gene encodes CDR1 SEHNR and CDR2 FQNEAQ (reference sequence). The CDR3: CASSFPGGYGYTF. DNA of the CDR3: TGTGCCAGCAGCTTCCCAGGGGGCTATGGCTACACCTTC.

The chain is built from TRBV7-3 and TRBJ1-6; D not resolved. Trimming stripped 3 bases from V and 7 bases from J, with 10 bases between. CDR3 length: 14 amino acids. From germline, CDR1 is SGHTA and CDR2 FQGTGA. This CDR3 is CASSLTPENSPLHF. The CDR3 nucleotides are TGTGCCAGCAGCTTGACACCGGAGAATTCACCCCTCCACTTT.

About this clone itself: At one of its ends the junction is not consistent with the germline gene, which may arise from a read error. CDR3 coding DNA: TGTGCCCGCAGCGCCGGACTAGCGGGGGGGCCTGTCACCGGGGAGCTGTTTTTT. It specifies CARSAGLAGGPVTGELFF. The J gene is TRBJ2-2, the V gene TRBV9; 15 nucleotides agree with TRBD2. CDR3 size: 18 residues. Looked up from germline, CDR1 is SGDLS and CDR2 is YYNGEE.

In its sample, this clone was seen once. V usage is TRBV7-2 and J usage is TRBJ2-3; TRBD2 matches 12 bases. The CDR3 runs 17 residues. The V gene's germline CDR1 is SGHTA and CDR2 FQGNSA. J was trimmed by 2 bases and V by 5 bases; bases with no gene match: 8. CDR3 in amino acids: CASSDPSGRALTDTQYF. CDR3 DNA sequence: TGTGCCAGCAGCGATCCTAGCGGGAGGGCCCTCACAGATACGCAGTATTTT.

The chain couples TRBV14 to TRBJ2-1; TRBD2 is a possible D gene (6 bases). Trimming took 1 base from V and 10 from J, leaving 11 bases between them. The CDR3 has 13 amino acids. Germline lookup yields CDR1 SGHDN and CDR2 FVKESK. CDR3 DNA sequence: TGTGCCAGCAGCCAAGTTACGGCGGGGGAGCAGTTCTTC. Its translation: CASSQVTAGEQFF.

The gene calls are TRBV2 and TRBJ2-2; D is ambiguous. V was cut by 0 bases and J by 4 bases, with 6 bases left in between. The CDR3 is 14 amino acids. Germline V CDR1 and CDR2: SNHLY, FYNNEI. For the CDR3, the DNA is TGTGCCAGCAGTGAAGCTTTCTCCACCGGGGAGCTGTTTTTT. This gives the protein CASSEAFSTGELFF.

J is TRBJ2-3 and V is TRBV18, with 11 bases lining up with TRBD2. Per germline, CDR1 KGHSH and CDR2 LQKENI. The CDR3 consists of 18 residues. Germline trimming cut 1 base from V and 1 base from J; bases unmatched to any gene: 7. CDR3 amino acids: CASSPRVTSGRGTDTQYF. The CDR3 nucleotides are TGTGCCAGCTCACCACGGGTAACTAGCGGGAGAGGCACAGATACGCAGTATTTT.

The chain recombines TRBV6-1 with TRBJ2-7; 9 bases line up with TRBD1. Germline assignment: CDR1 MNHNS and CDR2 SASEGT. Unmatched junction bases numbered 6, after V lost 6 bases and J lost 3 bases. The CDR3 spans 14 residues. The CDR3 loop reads CASRAGQGNYEQYF. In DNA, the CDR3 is TGTGCCAGCAGAGCTGGACAGGGGAACTACGAGCAGTACTTC.

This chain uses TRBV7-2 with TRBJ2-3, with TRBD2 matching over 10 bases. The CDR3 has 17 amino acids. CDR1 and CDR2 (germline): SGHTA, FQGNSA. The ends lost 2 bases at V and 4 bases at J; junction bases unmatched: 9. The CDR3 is CASSLRPASGSADTQYF. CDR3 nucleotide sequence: TGTGCCAGCAGCTTAAGACCTGCTAGCGGGAGTGCAGATACGCAGTATTTT.

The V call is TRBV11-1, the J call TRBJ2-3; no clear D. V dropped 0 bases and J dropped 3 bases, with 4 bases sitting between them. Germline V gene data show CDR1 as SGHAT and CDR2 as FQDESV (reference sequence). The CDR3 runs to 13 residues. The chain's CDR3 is CASSLAGTDTQYF. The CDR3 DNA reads TGTGCCAGCAGCTTAGCAGGAACAGATACGCAGTATTTT.

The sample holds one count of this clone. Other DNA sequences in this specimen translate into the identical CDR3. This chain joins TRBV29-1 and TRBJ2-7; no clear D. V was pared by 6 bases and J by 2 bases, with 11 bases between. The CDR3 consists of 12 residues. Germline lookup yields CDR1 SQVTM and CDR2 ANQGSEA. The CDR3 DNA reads TGCAGCGTGAGGACCGCCGCCTACGAGCAGTACTTC. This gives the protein CSVRTAAYEQYF.

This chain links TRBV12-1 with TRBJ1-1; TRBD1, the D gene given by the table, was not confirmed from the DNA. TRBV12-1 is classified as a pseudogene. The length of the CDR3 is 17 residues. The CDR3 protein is CASSLSDSRVWDTEAFF. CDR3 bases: TGTGCCAGCAGCCTCAGTGACAGCCGCGTATGGGACACTGAAGCTTTCTTT.

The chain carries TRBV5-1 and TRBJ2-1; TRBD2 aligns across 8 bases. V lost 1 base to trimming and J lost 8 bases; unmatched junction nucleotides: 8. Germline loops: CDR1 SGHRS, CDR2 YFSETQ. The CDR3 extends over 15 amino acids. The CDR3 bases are TGCGCCAGCAGCTTGTTCGGGAGGGTCCGGGATGAGCAGTTCTTC. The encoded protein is CASSLFGRVRDEQFF.

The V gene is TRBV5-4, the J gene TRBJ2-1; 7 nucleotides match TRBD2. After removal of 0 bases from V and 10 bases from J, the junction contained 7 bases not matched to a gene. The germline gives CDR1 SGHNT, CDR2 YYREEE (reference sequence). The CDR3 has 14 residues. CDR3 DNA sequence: TGTGCCAGCAGCTTGGCGGGGAGGGTTTTCGAGCAGTTCTTC. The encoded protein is CASSLAGRVFEQFF.